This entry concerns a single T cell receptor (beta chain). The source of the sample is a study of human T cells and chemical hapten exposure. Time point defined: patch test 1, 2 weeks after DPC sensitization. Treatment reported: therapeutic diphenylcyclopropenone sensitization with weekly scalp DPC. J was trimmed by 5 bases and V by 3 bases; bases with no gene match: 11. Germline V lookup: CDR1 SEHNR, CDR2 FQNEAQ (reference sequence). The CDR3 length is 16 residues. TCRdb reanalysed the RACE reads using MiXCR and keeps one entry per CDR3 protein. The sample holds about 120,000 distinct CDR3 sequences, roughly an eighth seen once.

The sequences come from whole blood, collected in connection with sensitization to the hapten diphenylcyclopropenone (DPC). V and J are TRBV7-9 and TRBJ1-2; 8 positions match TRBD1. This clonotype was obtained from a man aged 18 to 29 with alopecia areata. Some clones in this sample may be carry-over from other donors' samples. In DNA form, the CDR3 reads TGTGCCAGCAGCTTGAAGATCCCAGGGGGCAAGTATGGCTACACCTTC. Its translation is CASSLKIPGGKYGYTF.